A single sample is the source of the 23 T cell receptor beta chains below, sequenced in a study of OX40 agonist ivuxolimab in advanced cancers. TCRdb's copy holds only in-frame clones and misses some; the assay was immunoSEQ multiplex PCR. The sample has tens of thousands of clones, around 84% seen once. The sample consisted of CD4+ or CD8+ T cells sorted from blood, taken in a trial of the OX40 agonist ivuxolimab. These receptors were collected from an adult with an advanced solid tumor such as melanoma, head and neck, liver or kidney cancer.

This clone was found a few times. The chain combines TRBV7-9 with TRBJ1-2; D is unresolved. Per the germline V gene, CDR1 is SEHNR and CDR2 is FQNEAQ (reference sequence). Trimming cost V 5 bases and J 7 bases, with 11 bases left between them. The CDR3 consists of 12 residues. The CDR3 loop reads CASSPDGIGYTF. The CDR3 DNA reads as TGTGCCAGCAGCCCAGATGGCATTGGCTACACCTTC.

The CDR3 loop is CASSYDRDTRIWGYTF. CDR3 nucleotide sequence: TGTGCCAGCAGTTACGACCGGGACACCAGAATATGGGGCTACACCTTC. This chain uses TRBV6-6 with TRBJ1-2, with a possible D match to TRBD1 (6 bases). V lost 2 bases to trimming and J lost 8 bases, with 21 bases between them. There are 16 residues in the CDR3. Germline V gene sequence: CDR1 MNHNY, CDR2 SVGAGI (reference sequence).

This rearrangement joins TRBV11-2 to TRBJ2-3; 7 nucleotides align to TRBD2. Per germline, CDR1 SGHAT and CDR2 FQNNGV. Trimming at V came to 2 bases and at J to 4 bases, leaving 6 bases not matched to a gene. There are 15 residues in the CDR3. The CDR3 here is CASSLRAGESDTQYF. CDR3 bases: TGTGCCAGCAGCTTACGTGCGGGAGAGTCAGATACGCAGTATTTT.

This chain links TRBV25-1 with TRBJ2-1; perhaps TRBD1 as D (5 bases). The CDR3 is 12 amino acids. The V and J ends lost 6 bases and 7 bases respectively, with 10 bases between them. The germline V gene has CDR1 MGHDK and CDR2 SYGVNS. CDR3 coding DNA: TGTGCCAGCAGACAGGTCCCGAATGAGCAGTTCTTC. Translated: CASRQVPNEQFF.

CDR3 protein: CASSLAQAGGVEQFF. The CDR3 nucleotides are TGTGCCAGCAGCTTAGCACAAGCGGGAGGTGTTGAGCAGTTCTTC. The chain joins TRBV7-9 to TRBJ2-1; TRBD2 aligns across 9 bases. Germline V gene sequence: CDR1 SEHNR, CDR2 FQNEAQ (reference sequence). V trimming: 0 bases; J trimming: 9 bases; junction bases outside the gene matches: 6. CDR3 length: 15 amino acids.

The chain recombines TRBV28 with TRBJ1-5, with D hard to call. CDR1 is MDHEN and CDR2 is SYDVKM in the germline V gene. Trimming left V 4 bases short and J 3 bases short, with 10 bases between. The CDR3 sequence is 14 residues long. In DNA form, the CDR3 reads TGTGCCAGCAGTTCGGGAGGGTTCAATCAGCCCCAGCATTTT. This codes for CASSSGGFNQPQHF.

J is TRBJ2-7 and V is TRBV27; D is unclear. Germline values: CDR1 MNHEY, CDR2 SMNVEV (reference sequence). The CDR3 runs to 14 residues. V was cut by 2 bases and J by 4 bases, with 12 bases left in between. The CDR3 is CASSLGVDGYEQYV. In DNA form, the CDR3 reads TGTGCCAGCAGTTTAGGCGTCGACGGTTACGAGCAGTACGTC.

The V and J genes are TRBV6-6 and TRBJ2-7, with 7 bases that match TRBD1. Germline V lookup: CDR1 MNHNY, CDR2 SVGAGI (reference sequence). The trim removed 2 bases at V and 0 bases at J, leaving 4 bases unmatched. The CDR3 is 15 amino acids. The CDR3 here is CASSYPRTGSYEQYV. CDR3 DNA: TGTGCCAGCAGTTACCCAAGGACAGGCTCCTACGAGCAGTACGTC.

This clone was found once. The gene calls are TRBV7-9 and TRBJ2-5; D tentatively reads TRBD1 or TRBD2 (5 bases each). Between the trimmed V and J ends, which lost 5 bases and 7 bases, there was a span of 26 bases. From germline, CDR1 is SEHNR and CDR2 FQNEAQ (reference sequence). The CDR3 is 17 residues long. CDR3 DNA: TGTGCCAGCAGCCCCAACCACGGGACGGTCGGGCCAAGGACCCAGTACTTC. Amino acid sequence: CASSPNHGTVGPRTQYF.

The CDR3 reads CASSLGENYEQYV. CDR3 nucleotides: TGTGCCAGCAGTTTAGGGGAAAACTACGAGCAGTACGTC. The V call is TRBV6-5, the J call TRBJ2-7, with a weak D call TRBD1 (5 bases). CDR1 and CDR2 from the germline V gene are MNHEY and SVGAGI. V lost 4 bases and J lost 3, with 10 bases in between. This CDR3 spans 13 amino acids.

This clone was seen only a few times. The J gene is TRBJ1-3, the V gene TRBV28, with unresolved D. The CDR3 has 15 residues. With 5 bases removed from V and 2 bases from J, the gap between germline ends came to 13 bases. Germline CDR1 and CDR2: MDHEN and SYDVKM. The CDR3 coding sequence is TGTGCCAGCAGTCCACCCCGCAGTACTGGAAACACCATATATTTT. Its translation is CASSPPRSTGNTIYF. The whole variable domain, remainder taken from reference TRBV28 and TRBJ1-3, is DVKVTQSSRYLVKRTGEKVFLECVQDMDHENMFWYRQDPGLGLRLIYFSYDVKMKEKGDIPEGYSVSREKKERFSLILESASTNQTSMYLCASSPPRSTGNTIYFGEGSWLTVV.

This clone has just a few counts. Other nucleotide sequences in the sample specify the same CDR3. The chain has TRBV28 and TRBJ2-7; D remains ambiguous. The CDR3 has 12 amino acids. V dropped 2 bases and J dropped 3 bases, with 5 bases sitting between them. Germline CDR1 reads MDHEN; CDR2 reads SYDVKM. DNA of the CDR3: TGTGCCAGCAGTTTAAAAGGCTACGAGCAGTACGTC. Translation gives CASSLKGYEQYV.

The chain couples TRBV19 to TRBJ2-1, with 9 bases lining up with TRBD1. Germline lookup yields CDR1 LNHDA and CDR2 SQIVND (reference sequence). V shed 3 bases and J 6 bases; nucleotides not matched to a gene: 9. The CDR3 totals 16 residues. The CDR3 nucleotides read TGTGCCAGTAGTATGTCAGCGAGGACAGGGGCCAATGAGCAGTTCTTC. Translating gives CASSMSARTGANEQFF.

The CDR3 DNA reads TGTGCCAGCCACGCGACCCGGGGGAGTGAAGCTTTCTTT. It codes for CASHATRGSEAFF. This rearrangement joins TRBV6-5 to TRBJ1-1, with D possibly TRBD1 on 5 matching bases. The germline gives CDR1 MNHEY, CDR2 SVGAGI. The V and J ends lost 8 bases and 7 bases respectively, with 17 bases between them. The CDR3 contains 13 residues.

This sequence joins TRBV6-1 and TRBJ2-7; D possibly corresponds to TRBD1 (5 bases). V lost 4 bases, J lost 2 bases, and 12 bases lay in between. The CDR3 has 14 amino acids. The V gene's germline CDR1 is MNHNS and CDR2 SASEGT. The CDR3 loop reads CASSVSDTTYEQYF. The CDR3 region has the DNA TGTGCCAGCAGTGTCTCGGACACCACCTACGAGCAGTACTTC.

This sequence joins TRBV6-1 and TRBJ1-1; D is uncertain. V lost 7 bases to trimming and J lost 2 bases, with 14 bases between them. Germline CDR1 MNHNS, CDR2 SASEGT. The CDR3 is 14 amino acids. CDR3: CASTLYGVNTEAFF. The CDR3 coding sequence is TGTGCCAGCACCCTGTACGGAGTCAACACTGAAGCTTTCTTT.

The chain is built from TRBV28 and TRBJ1-2; tentatively, D is TRBD1 (6 bases). V lost 6 bases to trimming and J lost 6 bases, with 11 bases between them. This CDR3 has 12 amino acids. Germline V gene sequence: CDR1 MDHEN, CDR2 SYDVKM. For the CDR3, the DNA is TGTGCCAGCAGCTCAGGGGCGGATGGCTACACCTTC. Translating it yields CASSSGADGYTF.

CDR3 loop: CASALRGEKLFF. The CDR3, as DNA: TGTGCCAGCGCCCTTAGGGGAGAAAAACTGTTTTTT. The chain joins TRBV21-1 to TRBJ1-4; TRBD1, the table's D call, was not compared with the DNA. TRBV21-1 is deemed a pseudogene. This CDR3 spans 12 amino acids.

The chain uses TRBV15 and TRBJ2-7; 9 positions agree with TRBD1. This CDR3 spans 14 amino acids. The J segment lost 3 bases and the V segment lost 3 bases, leaving 3 bases of the junction unmatched. The germline gives CDR1 LNHNV, CDR2 YYDKDF (reference sequence). The CDR3 DNA reads TGTGCCACCAGCAGGAGGACAGGGGACTACGAGCAGTACTTC. Its translation: CATSRRTGDYEQYF.

J is TRBJ1-2 and V is TRBV10-1; D call uncertain. CDR1 is WNHNN, CDR2 SYGVQD, per germline (reference sequence). Trimming removed 0 bases from V and 6 bases from J, with 11 bases in between. The CDR3 covers 14 residues. The CDR3: CASSESKGGDGYTF. For the CDR3, the DNA is TGCGCCAGCAGTGAGTCGAAGGGTGGGGATGGCTACACCTTC.

The chain has TRBV27 and TRBJ2-7, with 8 positions matching TRBD1. Germline CDR1 MNHEY, CDR2 SMNVEV (reference sequence). J lost 2 bases, V lost 2 bases, and 8 bases had no gene match. CDR3 length equals 16 residues. Written as DNA, the CDR3 is TGTGCCAGCAGTTTAGGCGGGCAGGGGGCCACCTACGAGCAGTACTTC. It specifies CASSLGGQGATYEQYF.

The chain is built from TRBV9 and TRBJ1-4; no reliable D call. This CDR3 region has 15 residues. Germline loops: CDR1 SGDLS, CDR2 YYNGEE. V gave up 3 bases and J gave up 0 bases, with 9 bases separating them. CDR3 residues: CASSETPATNEKLFF. CDR3 DNA: TGTGCCAGCAGCGAGACTCCGGCAACTAATGAAAAACTGTTTTTT.

This sequence joins TRBV4-2 and TRBJ2-3; 10 nucleotides agree with TRBD1. The CDR3 is 16 amino acids. CDR1 is LGHNA and CDR2 is YNFKEQ in the germline V gene. The trim removed 2 bases at V and 8 bases at J, leaving 10 bases unmatched. CDR3 sequence: CASSQNEGQGVATQYF. CDR3 coding DNA: TGTGCCAGCAGCCAAAATGAAGGACAGGGGGTGGCTACGCAGTATTTT.